This TCR beta chain was identified during a study of T cell changes during pregnancy in multiple sclerosis (dated by TCRdb to the late 2010s). For context, the study as a whole: The study examined how the T cell repertoire changed over the course of pregnancy in women with multiple sclerosis.

Comments on this clone: It has no known antigen specificity. It has no much larger one-base neighbor in the sample; base qualities were not kept.

CDR1 and CDR2 are read off the germline V gene (reference sequence) as MNHEY and SMNVEV. Germline trimming amounts to 6 bases on V and 6 bases on J, with 6 as the count of junction bases outside the gene matches. Including cysteine and phenylalanine, the CDR3 has 14 amino acids. Only the CDR3 part of the read is kept: 42 bases, read in frame from the first base. Preparation of the library involved the immunoSEQ multiplex PCR assay. This immuneACCESS table, as held by TCRdb, lists in-frame sequences with V and J called but not all clones. Of the missing ones, under half trace to an unresolved V gene in checked studies; the others have no known cause. For this sample the table gives tens of thousands of clones, of which 95% to 97% were detected only once. 2.5% of the sample is taken by the ten largest.

The chain uses TRBV27 and TRBJ2-1; 9 central bases correspond to TRBD2. The clonotype was recovered from a female donor with multiple sclerosis, enrolled in a pregnancy study. Sample: CD8+ T cells from peripheral blood mononuclear cells, taken after pregnancy. The CDR3 reads as follows: CASRVAGVVNEQFF. The DNA is TGTGCCAGCAGAGTAGCGGGAGTGGTCAATGAGCAGTTCTTC.